The source of this TCR beta chain is a study of monozygotic twins with inflammatory bowel disease. In germline, CDR1 is MGHRA, CDR2 YSYEKL. The CDR3 extends over 13 amino acids. TCRdb re-called the 5' RACE reads, yielding one record per CDR3 amino acid sequence without DNA. The listing records about 300,000 distinct CDR3 sequences. Findings and caveats of the study: Background noise in patient repertoires may stem from differing immunosuppressive treatments.

With regard to this clonotype: The antigen is undetermined.

The rearrangement joins TRBV4-1 to TRBJ2-3. This sequence was found in a human donor with ulcerative colitis or Crohn's disease, or a healthy co-twin of an affected twin (not recorded which). Sequences were obtained from blood. CDR3 protein: CASHKPGTDTQYF.